These 28 T cell receptor beta chains were sequenced from one sample in a study of T cells in Graves' hyperthyroidism and ophthalmopathy. Template material for amplifying TCR beta CDR3 regions consisted of RNA transcripts. The HTBI primer set served for first-round RT-PCR of the TCR CDR3. TCRdb called the multiplex PCR reads again in MiXCR, with one record for every CDR3 protein. Of around 600,000 distinct CDR3 sequences listed, approximately 15% were seen once; the top ten hold over 6%. The sequenced sample consisted of blood. These receptors were collected from a woman aged 18-35 years with Graves' ophthalmopathy.

V usage is TRBV9 and J usage is TRBJ1-4, with D tentatively TRBD1 (5 bases). The length of the CDR3 is 15 residues. The germline CDR1 and CDR2 sequences are SGDLS and YYNGEE. Trimming took off 1 base at V and 1 base at J, with 8 bases between the two ends. This chain's CDR3 is CASSVWGGTNEKLFF. In DNA, the CDR3 is TGTGCCAGCAGCGTATGGGGGGGAACTAATGAAAAACTGTTTTTT. The full variable domain, rest sourced from reference TRBV9 and TRBJ1-4, is DSGVTQTPKHLITATGQRVTLRCSPRSGDLSVYWYQQSLDQGLQFLIQYYNGEERAKGNILERFSAQQFPDLHSELNLSSLELGDSALYFCASSVWGGTNEKLFFGSGTQLSVL.

This clonotype has more than one count but fewer than ten. The chain carries TRBV25-1 and TRBJ2-1; 7 nucleotides line up with TRBD2. Trimming at V came to 1 base and at J to 6 bases, leaving 9 bases not matched to a gene. The CDR3 runs to 16 residues. From germline, CDR1 is MGHDK and CDR2 SYGVNS. As DNA, the CDR3 is TGTGCCAGCAGTGAATGGGAGGGCCATTATCGCAATGAGCAGTTCTTC. Its protein product is CASSEWEGHYRNEQFF.

This clonotype has a count of ten or more. This chain uses TRBV12-3 or TRBV12-4 with TRBJ2-2, with D perhaps matching TRBD2 (6 bases). Trimming removed 3 bases from V and 5 bases from J, with 10 bases in between. The length of the CDR3 is 14 residues. The CDR3 here is CASSFAGRTGELFF. CDR3 coding DNA: TGTGCCAGCAGTTTCGCGGGGAGGACCGGGGAGCTGTTTTTT.

CDR3 amino acids: CASSLRQGGAFF. DNA of the CDR3: TGTGCCAGCAGTCTTCGACAGGGAGGAGCTTTCTTT. This sequence joins TRBV6-2 or TRBV6-3 and TRBJ1-1, with TRBD1 identical over 7 bases. Per germline, CDR1 MNHEY and CDR2 SVGEGT. This CDR3 comprises 12 residues. The junction had 7 bases not matched to a gene; V was cut back by 5 bases and J by 10 bases.

A few counts support this clonotype. The chain carries TRBV3-1 and TRBJ1-6, with unresolved D. V was cut by 0 bases and J by 13 bases, with 13 bases left in between. The CDR3 runs to 14 residues. The germline gives CDR1 LGHDT, CDR2 YNNKEL (reference sequence). The CDR3: CASSQEGPETPLHF. The CDR3, as DNA: TGTGCCAGCAGCCAAGAAGGACCGGAGACCCCCCTCCACTTT.

The V gene is TRBV6-1, the J gene TRBJ1-2; TRBD1 is a possible D gene (5 bases). This CDR3 is built from 15 residues. Per the germline V gene, CDR1 is MNHNS and CDR2 is SASEGT. The germline V and J ends were trimmed by 7 bases and 2 bases, with 17 bases remaining between them. CDR3 residues: CASTSPGRANYGYTF. The CDR3, as DNA: TGTGCCAGCACCTCACCTGGCAGGGCCAACTATGGCTACACCTTC.

This chain links TRBV5-1 with TRBJ2-2, with unresolved D. The CDR3 has 16 amino acids. V lost 0 bases and J lost 7, with 16 bases in between. The germline V gene has CDR1 SGHRS and CDR2 YFSETQ. CDR3 region: CASSLDGRVTGGELFF. CDR3 bases: TGCGCCAGCAGCTTGGATGGAAGGGTGACGGGCGGGGAGCTGTTTTTT.

This clonotype was counted many times. The chain links TRBV5-1 to TRBJ2-1, with 8 bases that match TRBD1. The V gene end was trimmed by 3 bases and the J gene end by 14 bases; junction bases not matched to a gene: 4. Germline CDR1 is SGHRS and CDR2 is YFSETQ. CDR3 size: 11 residues. The CDR3 sequence is CASSSTGVEFF. The CDR3, as DNA: TGCGCCAGCAGCTCGACAGGGGTGGAGTTCTTC.

V gene TRBV27 combines with J gene TRBJ2-2; 12 nucleotides match TRBD2. J lost 7 bases, V lost 4 bases, and 4 bases had no gene match. This CDR3 is built from 15 residues. The germline gives CDR1 MNHEY, CDR2 SMNVEV (reference sequence). The CDR3 sequence is CASSWTSGKIGELFF. The CDR3 nucleotides are TGTGCCAGCAGTTGGACTAGCGGGAAGATCGGGGAGCTGTTTTTT.

The V gene is TRBV12-3 or TRBV12-4, the J gene TRBJ1-3; D unclear. The V gene lost 3 bases and the J gene lost 3 bases, with 12 bases spanning the gap. The CDR3 contains 15 residues. The CDR3: CASSFFWGSGNTIYF. The DNA of the CDR3 is TGTGCCAGCAGTTTTTTCTGGGGAAGTGGAAACACCATATATTTT.

This clonotype was counted at least ten times. The chain couples TRBV3-1 to TRBJ2-5; 13 bases fit TRBD2. The CDR3 runs to 17 residues. Germline lookup yields CDR1 LGHDT and CDR2 YNNKEL (reference sequence). The J segment lost 5 bases and the V segment lost 1 base, leaving 7 bases of the junction unmatched. CDR3 nucleotide sequence: TGTGCCAGCAGCCAAGGAATCGGACTAGCGGGAGTGGAGACCCAGTACTTC. The encoded protein is CASSQGIGLAGVETQYF.

This chain uses TRBV9 with TRBJ2-3; D call uncertain. V was cut by 3 bases and J by 0 bases, with 8 bases left in between. The germline CDR1 and CDR2 sequences are SGDLS and YYNGEE. The CDR3 is 14 residues long. DNA for the CDR3: TGTGCCAGCAGCGGTTTGGACAGCACAGATACGCAGTATTTT. Its protein is CASSGLDSTDTQYF.

This clonotype was seen repeatedly, ten times or more. The V call is TRBV2, the J call TRBJ2-5; 8 nucleotides line up with TRBD1. Trimming at V came to 6 bases and at J to 5 bases, leaving 14 bases not matched to a gene. This CDR3 has 16 residues. Germline V gene sequence: CDR1 SNHLY, CDR2 FYNNEI. CDR3 amino acids: CASSRIVGQGGETQYF. CDR3 nucleotides: TGTGCCAGCAGCCGAATAGTTGGACAGGGCGGGGAGACCCAGTACTTC.

This clonotype was observed a few times. The V call is TRBV19, the J call TRBJ1-5, with 8 bases lining up with TRBD1. J gave up 7 bases and V 3 bases, and 11 bases lay outside the gene matches. Looked up from germline, CDR1 is LNHDA and CDR2 is SQIVND (reference sequence). This CDR3 contains 16 residues. The CDR3 sequence is CASSIPRTGWQQPQHF. The DNA for the CDR3 is TGTGCCAGTAGTATCCCCCGGACAGGGTGGCAACAGCCCCAGCATTTT.

This clonotype was picked up many times. V and J are TRBV5-1 and TRBJ1-5; 12 bases match TRBD1. Per germline, CDR1 SGHRS and CDR2 YFSETQ. J lost 4 bases, V lost 3 bases, and 5 bases had no gene match. The CDR3 spans 16 residues. CDR3: CASSSGTGGMNQPQHF. DNA for the CDR3: TGCGCCAGCAGCTCCGGGACAGGGGGCATGAATCAGCCCCAGCATTTT. The variable domain in full, with the rest retrieved from reference TRBV5-1 and TRBJ1-5, is KAGVTQTPRYLIKTRGQQVTLSCSPISGHRSVSWYQQTPGQGLQFLFEYFSETQRNKGNFPGRFSGRQFSNSRSEMNVSTLELGDSALYLCASSSGTGGMNQPQHFGDGTRLSIL.

The chain links TRBV6-1 to TRBJ2-3; 7 bases map to TRBD2. The CDR3 consists of 16 residues. The V and J ends lost 4 bases and 4 bases, in that order; junction bases with no gene match: 11. Germline V CDR1 and CDR2: MNHNS, SASEGT. This CDR3 reads CASSASLGGGPDTQYF. CDR3 in DNA: TGTGCCAGCAGTGCCTCTCTCGGGGGAGGGCCAGATACGCAGTATTTT.

The table lists this clonotype with many counts. V and J are TRBV18 and TRBJ1-6, with unresolved D. Germline loops: CDR1 KGHSH, CDR2 LQKENI. Trimming left V 8 bases short and J 6 bases short, with 11 bases between. The CDR3 spans 13 residues. The CDR3 DNA reads TGTGCCAGCAGTCCCGGGGTTAATTCACCCCTCCACTTT. This encodes CASSPGVNSPLHF.

This chain uses TRBV14 with TRBJ1-2; no reliable D call. Trimming removed 0 bases from V and 8 bases from J, with 10 bases in between. CDR3 length: 13 amino acids. In germline, CDR1 is SGHDN, CDR2 FVKESK. The CDR3 DNA sequence: TGTGCCAGCAGCCAAGATTCCGCGTTAGGCTACACCTTC. Translation: CASSQDSALGYTF.

The chain has TRBV14 and TRBJ2-7, with D hard to call. Per germline, CDR1 SGHDN and CDR2 FVKESK. The CDR3 runs to 13 residues. Trimming pared 6 bases from V and 5 bases from J, leaving 14 bases between. CDR3 in amino acids: CASRKDMYDEQYF. In nucleotides, the CDR3 is TGTGCCAGCAGAAAAGACATGTACGACGAGCAGTACTTC.

The chain employs TRBV3-1 and TRBJ2-4; D gene unclear. The CDR3 spans 12 residues. CDR1 is LGHDT and CDR2 is YNNKEL in the germline V gene (reference sequence). Between the trimmed V and J ends, which lost 8 bases and 2 bases, there was a span of 7 bases. CDR3 DNA sequence: TGTGCCAGCTCGGAGACCAAAAACATTCAGTACTTC. It encodes CASSETKNIQYF. Using reference TRBV3-1 and TRBJ2-4 for the parts outside the CDR3, the full variable domain is DTAVSQTPKYLVTQMGNDKSIKCEQNLGHDTMYWYKQDSKKFLKIMFSYNNKELIINETVPNRFSPKSPDKAHLNLHINSLELGDSAVYFCASSETKNIQYFGAGTRLSVL.

The genes are TRBV20-1 and TRBJ2-1, with TRBD2 matching over 14 bases. Germline V gene sequence: CDR1 DFQATT, CDR2 SNEGSKA (reference sequence). This CDR3 contains 16 residues. Trimming took 3 bases from V and 1 from J; bases not matched to a gene: 2. CDR3 nucleotide sequence: TGCAGTGCTAGCTGGACTAGCGGGAGGTCCTACAATGAGCAGTTCTTC. Its translation is CSASWTSGRSYNEQFF.

This clonotype was observed many times. The gene calls are TRBV19 and TRBJ2-7; maybe TRBD2 (5 bases). CDR1 is LNHDA, CDR2 SQIVND, per germline (reference sequence). V dropped 6 bases and J dropped 2 bases, with 26 bases sitting between them. CDR3 size: 18 residues. As DNA, the CDR3 is TGTGCCAGTAGCGACACAGACGAGTGGGCTAGCCGCCCCTACGAGCAGTACTTC. This codes for CASSDTDEWASRPYEQYF.

This clonotype was recorded a few times. The genes are TRBV18 and TRBJ1-6; TRBD1 matches 7 bases. CDR3 size: 15 residues. The germline V gene has CDR1 KGHSH and CDR2 LQKENI. V gave up 2 bases and J gave up 8 bases; unmatched junction bases: 6. The CDR3 region is CASSPKTGKDSPLHF. In DNA, the CDR3 is TGTGCCAGCTCACCAAAGACAGGGAAGGATTCACCCCTCCACTTT.

This clonotype was counted ten times or more. The chain employs TRBV5-1 and TRBJ2-1; 7 bases map to TRBD2. CDR1 and CDR2 from the germline V gene are SGHRS and YFSETQ. The CDR3 length is 13 residues. Trimming cost V 5 bases and J 10 bases; bases outside gene matches: 9. CDR3 loop: CASSSAGANEQFF. CDR3 DNA sequence: TGCGCCAGCAGTAGTGCGGGAGCTAACGAGCAGTTCTTC.

V is TRBV11-2 and J is TRBJ2-6; TRBD1 aligns across 8 bases. V lost 4 bases to trimming and J lost 0 bases; unmatched junction nucleotides: 11. From germline, CDR1 is SGHAT and CDR2 FQNNGV. The CDR3 runs to 19 residues. DNA of the CDR3: TGTGCCAGCAGCTCCCCGAGGACAGGGAGAGTCTCTGGGGCCAACGTCCTGACTTTC. It specifies CASSSPRTGRVSGANVLTF.

This clonotype was seen only a few times. The chain employs TRBV19 and TRBJ2-7, with 7 positions matching TRBD2. CDR1 and CDR2 from the germline V gene are LNHDA and SQIVND (reference sequence). The CDR3 spans 15 residues. The trim removed 5 bases at V and 3 bases at J, leaving 10 bases unmatched. CDR3 sequence reads: CASSPSGGSLYEQYF. The CDR3 coding sequence is TGTGCCAGTAGTCCCTCGGGCGGGAGCCTCTACGAGCAGTACTTC.

V usage is TRBV30 and J usage is TRBJ2-3; perhaps TRBD1 as D (5 bases). This CDR3 region has 14 residues. Per germline, CDR1 GTSNPN and CDR2 SVGIG (reference sequence). V was pared by 4 bases and J by 1 base, with 12 bases between. The DNA of the CDR3 is TGTGCCTGGAAGACAGTTGTTCGCACAGATACGCAGTATTTT. As protein: CAWKTVVRTDTQYF.

This clonotype was detected ten times or more. The CDR3 region is CSASFRYPGTDTQYF. The CDR3 DNA sequence: TGCAGTGCTAGTTTTCGCTACCCAGGGACAGATACGCAGTATTTT. The V and J genes are TRBV20-1 and TRBJ2-3, with D possibly TRBD1 on 5 matching bases. The CDR3 length is 15 residues. Germline CDR1 reads DFQATT; CDR2 reads SNEGSKA (reference sequence). V dropped 3 bases and J dropped 3 bases, with 16 bases sitting between them.